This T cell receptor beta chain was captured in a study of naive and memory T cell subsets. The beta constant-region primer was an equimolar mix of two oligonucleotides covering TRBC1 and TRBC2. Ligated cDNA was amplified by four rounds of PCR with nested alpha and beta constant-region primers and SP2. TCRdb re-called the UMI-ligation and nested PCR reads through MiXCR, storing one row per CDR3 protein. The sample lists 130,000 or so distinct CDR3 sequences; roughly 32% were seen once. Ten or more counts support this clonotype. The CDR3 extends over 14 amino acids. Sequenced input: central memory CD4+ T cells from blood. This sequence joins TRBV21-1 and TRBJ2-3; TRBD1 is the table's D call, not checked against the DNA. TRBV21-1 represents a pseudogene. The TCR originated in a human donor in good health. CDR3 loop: CASGYRGWTDTQYF. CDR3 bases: TGTGCCAGCGGCTACAGGGGTTGGACAGATACGCAGTATTTT.